This TCR beta chain was found in a study of cytomegalovirus exposure and HLA in healthy donors. Concerning this clone itself: The antigen is unknown.

The CDR3 extends over 11 amino acids. Trimming shortened V by 3 bases and J by 8 bases, and 10 bases separated the two germline ends. Per the germline V gene, CDR1 is SQVTM and CDR2 is ANQGSEA. PCR involved 60 Vbeta and 13 Jbeta primers. Original data processing: Roughly 10 million shared chains were among around 80 million unique TCR beta chains counted in a later analysis. The method was immunoSEQ multiplex PCR; TCRdb's version includes in-frame clones alone and lacks a portion of them. Clone size and the V and J calls come from that table; the DNA yielded D and trimming. The sample consists of around 150,000 clones, more than 60% of them appearing once. Study results and caveats: For TCR beta chains, V- and J-gene trimming was later linked to a missense DCLRE1C variant.

This TCR came from a male donor in good health and CMV-seronegative. This chain links TRBV29-1 with TRBJ1-2; D possibly corresponds to TRBD1 (6 bases). The sequencing input was PBMCs. CDR3 residues: CSVDTGSGYTF. CDR3 nucleotide sequence: TGCAGCGTTGATACAGGGAGCGGCTACACCTTC. The full variable domain, with the rest looked up from reference TRBV29-1 and TRBJ1-2, is SAVISQKPSRDICQRGTSLTIQCQVDSQVTMMFWYRQQPGQSLTLIATANQGSEATYESGFVIDKFPISRPNLTFSTLTVSNMSPEDSSIYLCSVDTGSGYTFGSGTRLTVV.